The T cell receptor beta chain under discussion was sequenced for a study of Ad26.COV2.S vaccination and SARS-CoV-2 variants. Study context: Doses of Ad26.COV2.S were injected into muscle once or twice, 56 days apart. General study points: Placebo and vaccine recipients had non-spike TCR breadth that was similar. Greater spike-specific TCR breadth was seen in vaccine recipients than in placebo recipients.

About this clone itself: Its cognate antigen is unknown.

The treatment is: some 19 received Ad26.COV2.S at low or high dose, single or two shots; roughly five received placebo; per-sample allocation not given. Collection of the samples took place on day 63 after the first injection of vaccine or placebo. Built on an Ad26 vector, the vaccine expressed Wuhan-strain SARS-CoV-2 spike. Produced via immunoSEQ multiplex PCR; TCRdb's table is partial and in-frame only. This sample carries some 640,000 clones, 80% to 90% of them seen once, and the ten largest clones take nearly 1.5%. Sequencing used peripheral blood, obtained in a trial of Ad26.COV2.S vaccine versus placebo. This TCR was sampled from a person between 18 and 65 years old who received the Ad26.COV2.S COVID-19 vaccine or a placebo.

The CDR3 loop reads CASNEGTRNQPQHF. Written as DNA, the CDR3 is TGTGCCAGTAATGAGGGGACGCGCAATCAGCCCCAGCATTTT. The rearrangement links TRBV19 to TRBJ1-5, with D possibly TRBD1 on 5 matching bases. Per germline, CDR1 LNHDA and CDR2 SQIVND (reference sequence). With 7 bases removed from V and 2 bases from J, the gap between germline ends came to 12 bases. The CDR3 runs 14 residues.